This entry lists 8 T cell receptor beta chains sequenced from one sample in a study of T cells after yellow fever vaccination. TCRdb reprocessed the 5' RACE reads via MiXCR and lists one record per CDR3 protein. The data show about 49,000 distinct CDR3 sequences, roughly 7.3% seen once. The source material was CD8+ T cells sorted from PBMCs, sampled more than 13 days after the first yellow fever vaccination. Receptors were obtained from a man aged 18 to 29 who received the YFV17D yellow fever vaccine.

This clonotype was counted at least ten times. This chain connects TRBV3-1 to TRBJ2-1; 12 nucleotides align to TRBD2. J lost 8 bases, V lost 2 bases, and 4 bases had no gene match. Germline V lookup: CDR1 LGHDT, CDR2 YNNKEL (reference sequence). This CDR3 region has 15 residues. In DNA form, the CDR3 reads TGTGCCAGCAGCCAATGGACTAGCGGGGTTTATGAGCAGTTCTTC. This translates into CASSQWTSGVYEQFF.

This clonotype is medium-sized (0.01 to 0.1%) by share. V gene TRBV6-4 combines with J gene TRBJ2-2; tentatively, D is TRBD1 (5 bases). The germline CDR1 and CDR2 sequences are MRHNA and SNTAGT. Trimming took 2 bases from V and 4 from J, leaving 5 bases between them. This CDR3 spans 13 amino acids. CDR3 amino acids: CASSDRGTGELFF. As DNA, the CDR3 is TGTGCCAGCAGTGACAGGGGCACCGGGGAGCTGTTTTTT.

This clonotype was recorded many times. The chain couples TRBV6-1 to TRBJ2-3; maybe TRBD2 (5 bases). V was trimmed by 4 bases and J by 6 bases, leaving 11 bases between them. The CDR3 contains 13 residues. In germline, CDR1 is MNHNS, CDR2 SASEGT. The CDR3 loop reads CASSVRGMDTQYF. In DNA, the CDR3 is TGTGCCAGCAGTGTTCGAGGGATGGATACGCAGTATTTT.

This clonotype was detected many times. V and J are TRBV7-6 and TRBJ1-1; 7 nucleotides agree with TRBD1. This CDR3 is built from 15 residues. Trimming cost V 4 bases and J 4 bases; bases outside gene matches: 9. In germline, CDR1 is SGHVS, CDR2 FNYEAQ. Here the CDR3 DNA reads TGTGCCAGCAGCTGGAAGACAGGGCCGGGCACTGAAGCTTTCTTT. This sequence encodes CASSWKTGPGTEAFF.

The sample holds many counts of this clonotype. The chain employs TRBV7-9 and TRBJ2-7; D uncertain. Germline-derived CDR1 and CDR2 are SEHNR and FQNEAQ (reference sequence). Trimming took 3 bases from V and 6 from J, leaving 9 bases between them. The CDR3 length is 12 residues. For the CDR3, the DNA is TGTGCCAGCAGCTTCACTCTTGGCGAGCAGTACTTC. Translating gives CASSFTLGEQYF. Full variable domain (outside the CDR3, taken from reference TRBV7-9 and TRBJ2-7): DTGVSQNPRHKITKRGQNVTFRCDPISEHNRLYWYRQTLGQGPEFLTYFQNEAQLEKSRLLSDRFSAERPKGSFSTLEIQRTEQGDSAMYLCASSFTLGEQYFGPGTRLTVT.

As for this clonotype: This sequence may be a read error, since a much larger clone differs from it by one base. This sequence joins TRBV12-3 or TRBV12-4 and TRBJ2-1; possible D gene TRBD2, 5 bases. The CDR3 spans 11 residues. The V end was cut by 5 bases, the J end by 9 bases, with 8 bases between. CDR3 protein: CASSQSGEQFF. CDR3 bases: TGTGCCAGCAGTCAGAGCGGTGAGCAGTTCTTC.

This clonotype has at least ten counts. This chain connects TRBV24-1 to TRBJ2-7; no clear D gene. V gave up 4 bases and J gave up 6 bases, with 12 bases separating them. This CDR3 is 13 amino acids long. In germline, CDR1 is KGHDR, CDR2 SFDVKD. The CDR3 sequence: CATSEGYNTEQYF. As DNA, the CDR3 is TGTGCCACCAGTGAGGGATATAACACCGAGCAGTACTTC.

This clonotype was seen many times. This chain connects TRBV4-1 to TRBJ1-5; tentative D call: TRBD1 (6 bases). This CDR3 is built from 15 residues. V was trimmed by 0 bases and J by 6 bases, leaving 12 bases between them. Looked up from germline, CDR1 is MGHRA and CDR2 is YSYEKL. CDR3 amino acids: CASSQDSGGSQPQHF. The CDR3 DNA sequence: TGCGCCAGCAGCCAAGATTCCGGGGGCAGTCAGCCCCAGCATTTT.